The source of this T cell receptor beta chain is a study of blood T cell repertoires in COVID-19. The wider study: From T cells, B-cell-depleted T cells, or PBMCs came the material, which was cDNA or gDNA.

This clone was counted once. The junction had 12 bases not matched to a gene; V was cut back by 7 bases and J by 6 bases. CDR3 size: 14 residues. The germline V gene has CDR1 MDHEN and CDR2 SYDVKM. Source study methods: Nucleated cell counts were estimated from reference gene primer amplification. Sequencing used immunoSEQ multiplex PCR; TCRdb keeps in-frame clones, though not all of them. The D gene and trimming were derived from the DNA, and the V and J assignments and clone size from that table. This table has roughly 410,000 clones, about 91% appearing once. Seattle-derived patients entered the study during active infection and were followed longitudinally.

The chain links TRBV28 to TRBJ2-7; 7 bases align to TRBD2. The sequence came from a woman aged 35 to 49 with COVID-19, enrolled during active disease. The sequenced sample was peripheral blood. CDR3 residues: CASKPPGLSSEQYF. The CDR3 DNA is TGTGCCAGCAAACCTCCGGGACTATCTTCCGAGCAGTACTTC.